This TCR beta chain was captured in a study of CD8 T cells in Susac syndrome. Germline values: CDR1 SGHRS, CDR2 YFSETQ. V was clipped by 4 bases and J by 0 bases, with 18 bases between them. The CDR3 has 17 amino acids. Random-hexamer reverse transcription was applied to about 0.5 to 1 ug RNA. TCRdb fed the immunoSEQ multiplex PCR reads into MiXCR, producing one record per CDR3 protein. This table holds under 350,000 distinct CDR3 sequences, just over 90% found once. Material for sequencing was CD4+ T cells from PBMCs. This sequence was found in a human donor with multiple sclerosis. V and J are TRBV5-1 and TRBJ2-3; the D gene is possibly TRBD1 (6 bases). CDR3 bases: TGCGCCAGCAGCCGGAGTTGGCAGGGGCAGAGCACAGATACGCAGTATTTT. It yields the protein CASSRSWQGQSTDTQYF.